These 13 T cell receptor beta chains originate from one sample sequenced in a study of shared clonotypes between healthy human individuals (dated by TCRdb to about 2020). For the CD8 naive samples, CD45RO-negative cells were positively selected for CCR7, yielding a CD45RA+CCR7+ population from which TemRA cells were excluded. Receptor libraries were prepared by the immunoSEQ multiplex PCR assay. TCRdb retrieved this table from immuneACCESS and kept in-frame rearrangements only. Not all clones are present; in checked studies, unresolved V genes account for under half, and no reason is known for the remainder. The table for this sample lists around 2,100,000 clones; about 95% of them were counted only once. The leading ten clones occupy 0.9% to 1.5% of the sample. The sample consisted of naive CD8+ T cells sorted from blood. The sample's cell subset or site label, in plain terms: CD45RA+CCR7+. Receptors originate from a man aged 18 to 29 in good health.

The chain recombines TRBV4-3 with TRBJ2-6, with a tentative D call TRBD1 (6 bases). CDR1 and CDR2 (germline): LGHNA, YSLEER. Trimming stripped 6 bases from V and 4 bases from J, with 19 bases between. This CDR3 comprises 17 residues. The CDR3 DNA is TGCGCCAGCAGTGGGACACCCTCTTTTGACGGGGCCAACGTCCTGACTTTC. This translates into CASSGTPSFDGANVLTF.

The V gene is TRBV6-1, the J gene TRBJ2-2; TRBD2 aligns across 12 bases. The germline V gene encodes CDR1 MNHNS and CDR2 SASEGT. The junction had 7 bases not matched to a gene; V was cut back by 4 bases and J by 4 bases. This CDR3 has 17 residues. The CDR3 here is CASSGLAGAKGTGELFF. In DNA, the CDR3 is TGTGCCAGCAGTGGACTAGCGGGAGCAAAGGGCACCGGGGAGCTGTTTTTT.

V usage is TRBV6-5 and J usage is TRBJ1-2; the D gene is possibly TRBD1 (5 bases). CDR3 length: 15 amino acids. Germline values: CDR1 MNHEY, CDR2 SVGAGI. Trimming pared 6 bases from V and 6 bases from J, leaving 20 bases between. The CDR3 reads CASRATGPSRDGYTF. Here the CDR3 DNA reads TGTGCCAGCAGAGCAACTGGACCGTCCAGGGATGGCTACACCTTC.

The V call is TRBV6-5, the J call TRBJ1-5; D gene unclear. The CDR3 length is 12 residues. The V and J ends lost 3 bases and 5 bases respectively, with 5 bases between them. The germline V gene encodes CDR1 MNHEY and CDR2 SVGAGI. Here the CDR3 reads CASSYKDQPQHF. CDR3 bases: TGTGCCAGCAGTTATAAGGATCAGCCCCAGCATTTT.

The genes are TRBV6-1 and TRBJ2-7, with D possibly being TRBD1 or TRBD2 (6 bases each). The CDR3 extends over 14 amino acids. Germline CDR1 and CDR2: MNHNS and SASEGT. Trimming stripped 3 bases from V and 3 bases from J, with 12 bases between. CDR3: CASSDRGAIYEQYF. The CDR3 DNA reads as TGTGCCAGCAGTGATAGGGGGGCGATCTACGAGCAGTACTTC.

V gene TRBV13 combines with J gene TRBJ1-3; D remains ambiguous. Germline lookup yields CDR1 PRHDT and CDR2 FYEKMQ (reference sequence). Trimming took 4 bases from V and 0 from J, leaving 13 bases between them. The CDR3 runs to 16 residues. The CDR3 DNA reads TGTGCCAGCAGCTCCTTGGGTGATTCCTCTGGAAACACCATATATTTT. Its protein product is CASSSLGDSSGNTIYF.

As for this clone: The sample has other DNA sequences that encode this CDR3 too. In nucleotides, the CDR3 is TGTGCCAGCAGCTTAGTAGCGAACACTGAAGCTTTCTTT. It encodes CASSLVANTEAFF. The V call is TRBV7-9, the J call TRBJ1-1; D ambiguous. CDR1 is SEHNR, CDR2 FQNEAQ, per germline (reference sequence). The CDR3 is 13 residues long. Trimming pared 1 base from V and 1 base from J, leaving 4 bases between.

This clone was counted once. Here the CDR3 DNA reads TGTGCCTGGGAGAGCGGTACTAGCACAGATACGCAGTATTTT. Translating it yields CAWESGTSTDTQYF. V usage is TRBV30 and J usage is TRBJ2-3, with D perhaps matching TRBD2 (5 bases). The CDR3 runs 14 residues. In germline, CDR1 is GTSNPN, CDR2 SVGIG (reference sequence). Trimming removed 5 bases from V and 0 bases from J, with 12 bases in between.

The V gene is TRBV10-3, the J gene TRBJ2-7; perhaps TRBD2 as D (6 bases). The germline V and J ends were trimmed by 10 bases and 1 base, with 17 bases remaining between them. The germline V gene has CDR1 ENHRY and CDR2 SYGVKD. This CDR3 is 14 amino acids long. In DNA, the CDR3 is TGTGCCACCGGCGGGGTAGGAATTTCCTACGAGCAGTACTTC. Its protein product is CATGGVGISYEQYF.

V and J are TRBV5-6 and TRBJ1-2, with 8 bases lining up with TRBD1. Germline V gene sequence: CDR1 SGHDT, CDR2 YYEEEE. V trimming: 4 bases; J trimming: 4 bases; junction bases outside the gene matches: 12. CDR3 length equals 16 residues. DNA of the CDR3: TGTGCCAGCAGCAACCATCGACAGGGGCTCGGCTATGGCTACACCTTC. This translates into CASSNHRQGLGYGYTF.

As regards this clone: The same CDR3 also results from other DNA sequences found in this sample. This chain links TRBV5-6 with TRBJ1-1; the D gene is possibly TRBD1 (5 bases). The ends were cut back, 1 base at V and 1 base at J, with 5 bases in the middle. CDR3 length: 13 amino acids. Germline V gene data show CDR1 as SGHDT and CDR2 as YYEEEE. The CDR3 is CASSLTGNTEAFF. In DNA, the CDR3 is TGTGCCAGCAGCTTGACAGGGAACACTGAAGCTTTCTTT.

This chain connects TRBV7-9 to TRBJ2-7; no firm D call. V lost 5 bases, J lost 7 bases, and 9 bases lay in between. CDR1 and CDR2 from the germline V gene are SEHNR and FQNEAQ (reference sequence). This CDR3 is 11 amino acids long. The CDR3, as DNA: TGTGCCAGCAGCCCCGGATGGGAGCAGTACTTC. Translation gives CASSPGWEQYF.

The chain combines TRBV13 with TRBJ2-5; 11 positions match TRBD2. Trimming at V came to 2 bases and at J to 1 base, leaving 18 bases not matched to a gene. This CDR3 is built from 21 residues. Germline loops: CDR1 PRHDT, CDR2 FYEKMQ (reference sequence). Written as DNA, the CDR3 is TGTGCCAGCAGCTTATCATACTGGACGGATGGGACTAGCGGCCTCCAAGAGACCCAGTACTTC. Its translation is CASSLSYWTDGTSGLQETQYF.